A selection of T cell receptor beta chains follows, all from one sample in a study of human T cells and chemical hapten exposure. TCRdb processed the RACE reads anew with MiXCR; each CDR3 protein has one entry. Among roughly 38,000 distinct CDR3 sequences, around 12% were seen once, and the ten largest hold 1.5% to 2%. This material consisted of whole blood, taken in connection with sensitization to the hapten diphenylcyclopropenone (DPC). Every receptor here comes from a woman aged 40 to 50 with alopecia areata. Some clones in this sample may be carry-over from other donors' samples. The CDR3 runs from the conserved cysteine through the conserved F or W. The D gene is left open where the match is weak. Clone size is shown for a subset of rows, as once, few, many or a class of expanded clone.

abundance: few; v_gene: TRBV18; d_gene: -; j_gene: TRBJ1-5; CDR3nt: TGTGCCAGCTCACCACCGGGGGGGATAGGCCAGCCCCAGCATTTT; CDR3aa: CASSPPGGIGQPQHF
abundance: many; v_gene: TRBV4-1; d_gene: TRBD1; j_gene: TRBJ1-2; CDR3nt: TGCGCCAGCAGCCAAGGTCACGGACAGGGAGGGTACGGCTACACCTTC; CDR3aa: CASSQGHGQGGYGYTF
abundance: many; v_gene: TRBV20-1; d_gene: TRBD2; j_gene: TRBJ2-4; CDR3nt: TGCAGTGCTAGAGTGTCTGGGGAGGGGAACATTCAGTACTTC; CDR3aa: CSARVSGEGNIQYF
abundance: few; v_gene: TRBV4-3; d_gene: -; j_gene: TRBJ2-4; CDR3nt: TGCGCCAGCAGCCAAGATCGGCAGGGGTGGGCCAAAAACATTCAGTACTTC; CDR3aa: CASSQDRQGWAKNIQYF
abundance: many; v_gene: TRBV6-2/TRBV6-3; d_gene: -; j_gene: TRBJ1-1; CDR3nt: TGTGCCAGCAGTTACATCTTGAGGAACACTGAAGCTTTCTTT; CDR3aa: CASSYILRNTEAFF
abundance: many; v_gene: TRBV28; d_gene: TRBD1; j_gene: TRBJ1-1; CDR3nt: TGTGCCAGCAGTTTAGGGACAGGGGGCACTGAAGCTTTCTTT; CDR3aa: CASSLGTGGTEAFF
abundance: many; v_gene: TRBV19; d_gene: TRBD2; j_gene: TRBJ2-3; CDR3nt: TGTGCCAGTAGTACAGGCGGGAGCGTCACAGATACGCAGTATTTT; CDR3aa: CASSTGGSVTDTQYF
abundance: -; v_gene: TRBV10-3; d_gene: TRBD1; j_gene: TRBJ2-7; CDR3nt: TGTGCCATCAGTCCTTTTGCGGGACAGGGCCACGAGCAGTACTTC; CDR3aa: CAISPFAGQGHEQYF
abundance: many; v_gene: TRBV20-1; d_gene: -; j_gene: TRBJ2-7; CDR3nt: TGCAGTGCTAGGATCGGGGGAGCCTACGAGCAGTACTTC; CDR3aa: CSARIGGAYEQYF
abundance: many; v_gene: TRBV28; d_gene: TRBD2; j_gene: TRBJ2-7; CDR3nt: TGTGCCAGCAGTCTAGCGGGGGGGATCTCCTACGAGCAGTACTTC; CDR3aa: CASSLAGGISYEQYF
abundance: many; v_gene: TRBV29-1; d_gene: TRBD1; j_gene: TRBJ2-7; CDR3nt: TGCAGCGTTGAAGATCCCGACAGGGGGGCCTACGAGCAGTACTTC; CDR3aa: CSVEDPDRGAYEQYF
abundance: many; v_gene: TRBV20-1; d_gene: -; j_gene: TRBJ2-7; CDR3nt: TGCAGTGCTAGAGGGACGGACGGTTGGCAGTACTTC; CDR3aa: CSARGTDGWQYF
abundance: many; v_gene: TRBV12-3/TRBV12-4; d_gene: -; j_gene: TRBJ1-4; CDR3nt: TGTGCCAGCAGTCACTACCGGCGGGATGAAAAACTGTTTTTT; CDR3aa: CASSHYRRDEKLFF
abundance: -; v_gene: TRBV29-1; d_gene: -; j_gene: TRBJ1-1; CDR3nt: TGCAGCGTTGAAGGGGCTGAAGCTTTCTTT; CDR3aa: CSVEGAEAFF
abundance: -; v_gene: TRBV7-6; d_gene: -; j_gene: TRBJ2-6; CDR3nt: TGTGCCAGCAGCTTAGCCCTCTCTGGGGCCAACGCCCTGACTTTC; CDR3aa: CASSLALSGANALTF
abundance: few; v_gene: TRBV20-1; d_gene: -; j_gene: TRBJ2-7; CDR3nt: TGCAGTGCTCGGGTAGGGGCCTACGAGCAGTACTTC; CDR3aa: CSARVGAYEQYF
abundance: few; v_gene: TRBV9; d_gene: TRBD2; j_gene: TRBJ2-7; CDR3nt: TGTGCCAGCAGCGTAGCAGGGACTAGCGCCTACGAGCAGTACTTC; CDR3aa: CASSVAGTSAYEQYF
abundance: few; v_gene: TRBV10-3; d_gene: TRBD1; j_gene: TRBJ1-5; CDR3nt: TGTGCCATAGGCCGGGACAGCGGCAATCAGCCCCAGCATTTT; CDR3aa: CAIGRDSGNQPQHF
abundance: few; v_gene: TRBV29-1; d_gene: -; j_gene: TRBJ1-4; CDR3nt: TGCAGCGTGCGAAGGGGTCTCAATGAAAAACTGTTTTTT; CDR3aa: CSVRRGLNEKLFF
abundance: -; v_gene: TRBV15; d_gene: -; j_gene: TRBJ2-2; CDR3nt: TGTGCCACCAGCAGAGCTGGAGGGGAAGCCGGGGAGCTGTTTTTT; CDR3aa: CATSRAGGEAGELFF
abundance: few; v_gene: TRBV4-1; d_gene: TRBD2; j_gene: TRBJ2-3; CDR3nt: TGCGCCAGCAGCTCATACTTTCAGACTAGCGGCATCACAGATACGCAGTATTTT; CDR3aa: CASSSYFQTSGITDTQYF
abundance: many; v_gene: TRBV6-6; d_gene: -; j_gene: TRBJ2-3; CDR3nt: TGTGCCAGCACCGTCCCACCTCTTAATACGCAGTATTTT; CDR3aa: CASTVPPLNTQYF
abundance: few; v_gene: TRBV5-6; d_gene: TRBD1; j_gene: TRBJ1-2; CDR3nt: TGTGCCAGCATCGTAGGGGACAGGGATCTTAATGGCTACACCTTC; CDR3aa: CASIVGDRDLNGYTF
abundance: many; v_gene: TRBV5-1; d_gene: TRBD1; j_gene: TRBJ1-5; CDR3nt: TGCGCCAGCAGCTGGGGACAGGGTGAACAGCCCCAGCATTTT; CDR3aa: CASSWGQGEQPQHF
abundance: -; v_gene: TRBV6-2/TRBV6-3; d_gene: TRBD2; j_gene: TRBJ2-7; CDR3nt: TGTGCCAGCAGATTGGGACTAGCGGGATCTTTACACGAGCAGTACTTC; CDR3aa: CASRLGLAGSLHEQYF
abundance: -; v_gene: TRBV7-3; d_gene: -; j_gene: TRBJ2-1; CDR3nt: TGTGTCAGCAGCTTAATAGGCTCCTACAATGAGCAGTTCTTC; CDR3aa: CVSSLIGSYNEQFF
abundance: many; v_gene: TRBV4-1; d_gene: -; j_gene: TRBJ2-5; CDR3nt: TGCGCCAGCAGTGAAGAGTCGGGGTGGAGAGAGACCCAGTACTTC; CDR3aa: CASSEESGWRETQYF
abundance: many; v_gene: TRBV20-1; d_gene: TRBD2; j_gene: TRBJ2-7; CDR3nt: TGCAGCGGGTCCCCGGGGGGGGCGTACGAGCAGTACTTC; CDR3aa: CSGSPGGAYEQYF
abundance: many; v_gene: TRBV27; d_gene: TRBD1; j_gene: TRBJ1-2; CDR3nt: TGTGCCAGCAGTTTCGGACAGGGGGTTAACTATGGCTACACCTTC; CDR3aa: CASSFGQGVNYGYTF
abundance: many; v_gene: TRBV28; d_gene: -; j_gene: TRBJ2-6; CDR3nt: TGTGCCAGCAGTTTATGGGGGGGCGAGAATGCTGGGGCCAACGTCCTGACTTTC; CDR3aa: CASSLWGGENAGANVLTF
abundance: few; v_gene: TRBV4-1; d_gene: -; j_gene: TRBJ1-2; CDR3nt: TGCGCCAGCAGCCAAGAAGAGGGGGGCTATGGCTACACCTTC; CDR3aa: CASSQEEGGYGYTF
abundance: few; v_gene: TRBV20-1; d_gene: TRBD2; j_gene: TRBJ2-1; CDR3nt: TGCAGTGCTAGAGGGGGACTAGCGGGAGAGAGCTACAATGAGCAGTTCTTC; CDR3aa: CSARGGLAGESYNEQFF
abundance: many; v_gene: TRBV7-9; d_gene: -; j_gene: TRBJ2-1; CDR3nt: TGTGCCAGCAGTTCCACCCGCCCCGAGGACGTATACAATGAGCAGTTCTTC; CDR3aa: CASSSTRPEDVYNEQFF
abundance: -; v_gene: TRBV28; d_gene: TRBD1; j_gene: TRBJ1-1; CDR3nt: TGTGCCAGCAGGACAGGGTCGAACACTGAAGCTTTCTTT; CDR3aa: CASRTGSNTEAFF
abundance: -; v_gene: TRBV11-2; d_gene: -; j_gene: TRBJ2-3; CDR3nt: TGTGCCAGCAGCTCCCAGACGAGGTCAGATACGCAGTATTTT; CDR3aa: CASSSQTRSDTQYF
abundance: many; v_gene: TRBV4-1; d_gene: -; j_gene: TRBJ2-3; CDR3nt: TGCGCCAGCAGCCAAGAACCGGACTGGCGGGGTACGCAGTATTTT; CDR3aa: CASSQEPDWRGTQYF
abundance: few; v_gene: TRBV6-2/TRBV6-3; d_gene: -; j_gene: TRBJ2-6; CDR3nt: TGTGCCAGCAGGGGGGCGGCCCGCGTCCTGACTTTC; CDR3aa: CASRGAARVLTF
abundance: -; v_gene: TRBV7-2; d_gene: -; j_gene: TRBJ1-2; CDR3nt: TGTGCCAGCATGGAGGGGCAGGCCCTTAGCTATGGCTACACCTTC; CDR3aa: CASMEGQALSYGYTF
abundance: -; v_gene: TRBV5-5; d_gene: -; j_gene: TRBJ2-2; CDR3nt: TGTGCCAGCAGCTTGCCCGGGGAGCTGTTTTTT; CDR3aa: CASSLPGELFF
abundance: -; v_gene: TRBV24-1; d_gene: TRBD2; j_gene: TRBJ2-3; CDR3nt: TGTGCCACCAGTGATTTTACGGGAGGGGGTGATACGCAGTATTTT; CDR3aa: CATSDFTGGGDTQYF
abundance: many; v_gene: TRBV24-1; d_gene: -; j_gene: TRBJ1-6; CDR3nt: TGTGCCACCAGTGATGGGAGGAATACTAATTCACCCCTCCACTTT; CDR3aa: CATSDGRNTNSPLHF
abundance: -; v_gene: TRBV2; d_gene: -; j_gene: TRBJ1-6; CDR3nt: TGTGCCAGCAGGGGGGCCCCGGGTTCACCCCTCCACTTT; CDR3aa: CASRGAPGSPLHF
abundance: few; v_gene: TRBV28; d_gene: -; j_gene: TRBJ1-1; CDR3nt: TGTGCCAGCAGAGGCGACGGGACCTACGAAGCTTTCTTT; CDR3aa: CASRGDGTYEAFF
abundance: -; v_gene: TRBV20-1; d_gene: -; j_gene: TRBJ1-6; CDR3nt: TGCAGTGCTAGAGATAGTGGGGGGGCTATCTATAATTCACCCCTCCACTTT; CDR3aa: CSARDSGGAIYNSPLHF
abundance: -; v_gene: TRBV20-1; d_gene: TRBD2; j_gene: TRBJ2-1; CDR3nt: TGCAGTGCTGCTCGACTAGCGGGTCGCTATGAGCAGTTCTTC; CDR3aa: CSAARLAGRYEQFF
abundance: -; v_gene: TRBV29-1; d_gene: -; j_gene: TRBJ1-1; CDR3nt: TGCAGCGTTGCCGCAGGTGGGCTGACTGAAGCTTTCTTT; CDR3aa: CSVAAGGLTEAFF
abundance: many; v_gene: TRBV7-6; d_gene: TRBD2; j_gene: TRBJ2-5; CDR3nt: TGTGCCAGCAGCCCCCGGGGGCCTAGCGGGAGGTTAGAGACCCAGTACTTC; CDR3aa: CASSPRGPSGRLETQYF
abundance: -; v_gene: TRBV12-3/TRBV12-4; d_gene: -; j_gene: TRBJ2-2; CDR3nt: TGTGCCAGCAGTTTGTCCGGGACGAACACCGGGGAGCTGTTTTTT; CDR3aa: CASSLSGTNTGELFF
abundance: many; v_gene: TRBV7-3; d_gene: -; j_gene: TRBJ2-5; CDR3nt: TGTGCCAGCAGCCTCGGGGGTCTGAAGACCCAGTACTTC; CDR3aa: CASSLGGLKTQYF
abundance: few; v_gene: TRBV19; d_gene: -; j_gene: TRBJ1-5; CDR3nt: TGTGCCAGTAGACGCATAGTGTCAGGCAATCAGCCCCAGCATTTT; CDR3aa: CASRRIVSGNQPQHF